These 28 T cell receptor beta chains were sequenced from one sample in a study of response to subunit inactivated influenza vaccine. MiXCR, applied by TCRdb to the RT-PCR reads, yields one record per CDR3 protein. The sample yields 750,000 to 850,000 distinct CDR3 sequences, around a sixth seen once. The specimen comprised PBMCs from blood, sampled 5 days after vaccination. Every receptor here comes from a man aged 50-59 years who received an inactivated influenza vaccine.

This clonotype was seen a handful of times. This chain links TRBV7-2 with TRBJ1-4; possibly TRBD1 for D (6 bases). Germline CDR1 SGHTA, CDR2 FQGNSA. V dropped 5 bases and J dropped 8 bases, with 18 bases sitting between them. The CDR3 totals 15 residues. CDR3 in DNA: TGTGCCAGCAGCCAACGCGGCAGGGGCAGGGAAAAACTGTTTTTT. Its translation: CASSQRGRGREKLFF.

This clonotype was seen only a few times. This chain joins TRBV20-1 and TRBJ2-1; TRBD2 is a possible D gene (7 bases). Looked up from germline, CDR1 is DFQATT and CDR2 is SNEGSKA (reference sequence). The V end lost 3 bases, the J end lost 5 bases, and 17 bases lay between the germline ends. This CDR3 contains 15 residues. CDR3 sequence reads: CSASLGGGVHNEQFF. The CDR3 DNA reads TGCAGTGCTAGTCTTGGGGGGGGCGTCCACAATGAGCAGTTCTTC.

In its sample, this clonotype was seen a few times. This sequence joins TRBV27 and TRBJ2-7; TRBD1 might be the D (7 bases). V was shortened by 3 bases and J by 3 bases, with 12 bases between the two germline ends. Germline CDR1 reads MNHEY; CDR2 reads SMNVEV (reference sequence). The CDR3 contains 14 residues. The DNA for the CDR3 is TGTGCCAGCAGTTTTCAGGGGGGCGGCTACGAGCAGTACTTC. Amino acid sequence: CASSFQGGGYEQYF.

V gene TRBV20-1 combines with J gene TRBJ2-7; no clear D gene. In germline, CDR1 is DFQATT, CDR2 SNEGSKA (reference sequence). CDR3 length: 13 residues. Trimming cost V 3 bases and J 6 bases, with 15 bases left between them. The CDR3 bases are TGCAGTGCTAGTCGTTCCCAGAAGGGCGAGCAGTACTTC. The encoded protein is CSASRSQKGEQYF.

This clonotype occurred many times. J is TRBJ2-7 and V is TRBV5-1; D gene ambiguous. Trimming took 7 bases from V and 2 from J, leaving 10 bases between them. Germline CDR1 and CDR2: SGHRS and YFSETQ. CDR3 length equals 12 residues. CDR3 amino acids: CASGKDPYEQYF. CDR3 DNA: TGCGCCAGCGGCAAGGACCCCTACGAGCAGTACTTC.

The V and J genes are TRBV6-1 and TRBJ2-3, with TRBD1 matching over 8 bases. CDR3 length: 14 amino acids. The ends lost 4 bases at V and 4 bases at J; junction bases unmatched: 4. Germline CDR1 is MNHNS and CDR2 is SASEGT. The CDR3 here is CASSGQGTADTQYF. In DNA, the CDR3 is TGTGCCAGCAGTGGACAGGGGACGGCAGATACGCAGTATTTT.

The gene calls are TRBV12-3 or TRBV12-4 and TRBJ2-2; weak D call: TRBD2 (5 bases). The CDR3 extends over 15 amino acids. Trimming took 3 bases from V and 4 from J, leaving 12 bases between them. This CDR3 is CASSFRLAGTGELFF. The CDR3 region has the DNA TGTGCCAGCAGTTTTCGCCTAGCCGGCACCGGGGAGCTGTTTTTT.

V gene TRBV5-1 combines with J gene TRBJ1-2, with D possibly being TRBD1 (5 bases). The CDR3 covers 16 residues. V was trimmed by 0 bases and J by 4 bases, leaving 16 bases between them. Germline CDR1 reads SGHRS; CDR2 reads YFSETQ. This chain's CDR3 is CASSLDGAEWSYGYTF. CDR3 nucleotides: TGCGCCAGCAGCTTGGATGGGGCCGAGTGGAGCTATGGCTACACCTTC.

This clonotype turned up a few times. V gene TRBV6-5 combines with J gene TRBJ2-5, with 10 bases lining up with TRBD2. V lost 2 bases and J lost 1; bases outside the gene matches: 7. This CDR3 contains 17 residues. Germline assignment: CDR1 MNHEY and CDR2 SVGAGI. CDR3 in amino acids: CASSYGLAGDLQETQYF. The CDR3 DNA follows: TGTGCCAGCAGTTACGGGCTAGCGGGGGACCTCCAAGAGACCCAGTACTTC.

The table lists this clonotype with a few counts. This rearrangement joins TRBV27 to TRBJ2-2; TRBD2 matches at 7 bases. Trimming cost V 5 bases and J 4 bases; bases outside gene matches: 10. The CDR3 is made up of 16 amino acids. CDR1 is MNHEY, CDR2 SMNVEV, per germline (reference sequence). CDR3 nucleotide sequence: TGTGCCAGCAGTCACCTCACGGTAGCGGGCACCGGGGAGCTGTTTTTT. Its protein is CASSHLTVAGTGELFF.

This clonotype turned up a few times. The V gene is TRBV10-3, the J gene TRBJ2-3, with D unresolved. Trimming pared 3 bases from V and 0 bases from J, leaving 10 bases between. The CDR3 length is 15 residues. CDR1 ENHRY and CDR2 SYGVKD come from the germline V gene. CDR3 in amino acids: CAISERILSTDTQYF. The DNA of the CDR3 is TGTGCCATCAGTGAACGAATTCTGAGCACAGATACGCAGTATTTT.

This clonotype was recorded a few times. This chain joins TRBV7-2 and TRBJ2-7; weak D call: TRBD2 (5 bases). CDR1 SGHTA and CDR2 FQGNSA come from the germline V gene. The V gene lost 2 bases and the J gene lost 0 bases, with 11 bases spanning the gap. This CDR3 has 15 residues. Here the CDR3 reads CASSLSSGRSYEQYF. The CDR3 DNA sequence: TGTGCCAGCAGCTTAAGCAGCGGCCGCTCCTACGAGCAGTACTTC.

A few counts support this clonotype. The chain couples TRBV20-1 to TRBJ2-3, with D uncertain. With 2 bases removed from V and 7 bases from J, the gap between germline ends came to 7 bases. The CDR3 runs 11 residues. Germline V gene lookup returns CDR1 DFQATT and CDR2 SNEGSKA (reference sequence). The CDR3 bases are TGCAGTGCTAGACAATACTATACGCAGTATTTT. Protein product: CSARQYYTQYF.

J is TRBJ1-1 and V is TRBV6-1, with 10 bases that match TRBD1. Germline V lookup: CDR1 MNHNS, CDR2 SASEGT. The CDR3 runs 19 residues. Trimming cost V 6 bases and J 4 bases; bases outside gene matches: 20. CDR3 residues: CASRRWPGQGLDSVTEAFF. The CDR3 DNA sequence: TGTGCCAGCAGGCGCTGGCCGGGACAGGGGTTGGATAGTGTCACTGAAGCTTTCTTT.

V and J are TRBV6-2 or TRBV6-3 and TRBJ2-7; 10 nucleotides line up with TRBD1. This CDR3 region has 14 residues. V shed 7 bases and J 4 bases; nucleotides not matched to a gene: 7. CDR1 is MNHEY and CDR2 is SVGEGT in the germline V gene. This chain's CDR3 is CASTTGQGYYEQYF. For the CDR3, the DNA is TGTGCCAGCACTACGGGACAGGGGTATTACGAGCAGTACTTC.

The J gene is TRBJ2-7, the V gene TRBV7-2; D is perhaps TRBD1 (6 bases). Germline loops: CDR1 SGHTA, CDR2 FQGNSA. The ends were cut back, 4 bases at V and 0 bases at J, with 16 bases in the middle. The CDR3 has 16 residues. CDR3 in DNA: TGTGCCAGCAGCTCGACAGGTCAAATAAGCTCCTACGAGCAGTACTTC. Its protein is CASSSTGQISSYEQYF.

The chain joins TRBV20-1 to TRBJ1-5; weak D call: TRBD1 (5 bases). Trimming pared 6 bases from V and 0 bases from J, leaving 18 bases between. The CDR3 loop spans 16 amino acids. The germline CDR1 and CDR2 sequences are DFQATT and SNEGSKA (reference sequence). CDR3 coding DNA: TGCAGTGCCGGGTCCCGGACAAGAGATAGCAATCAGCCCCAGCATTTT. Residues: CSAGSRTRDSNQPQHF.

Only a few counts were recorded for this clonotype. V usage is TRBV27 and J usage is TRBJ1-2, with D perhaps matching TRBD1 (5 bases). Deletions cut 2 bases from V and 3 bases from J, with 13 bases between. The CDR3 consists of 15 residues. Germline CDR1 MNHEY, CDR2 SMNVEV (reference sequence). CDR3 region: CASSLISGTYYGYTF. The CDR3, as DNA: TGTGCCAGCAGTTTAATTTCCGGGACTTACTATGGCTACACCTTC.

The chain links TRBV30 to TRBJ2-7; D is possibly TRBD1 or TRBD2 (5 bases each). The CDR3 has 13 residues. From germline, CDR1 is GTSNPN and CDR2 SVGIG (reference sequence). Trimming took 6 bases from V and 7 from J, leaving 19 bases between them. The CDR3 DNA reads TGTGCCTGTCTCGTTGGGGGAACGGGAGAGCAGTACTTC. It translates to CACLVGGTGEQYF.

The table lists this clonotype with a few counts. The J gene is TRBJ2-3, the V gene TRBV7-2; tentative D call: TRBD1 (5 bases). The ends were cut back, 1 base at V and 2 bases at J, with 10 bases in the middle. The germline V gene encodes CDR1 SGHTA and CDR2 FQGNSA. This CDR3 has 15 amino acids. DNA for the CDR3: TGTGCCAGCAGCTTAGAGGGGCCAGACACAGATACGCAGTATTTT. It yields the protein CASSLEGPDTDTQYF.

The rearrangement links TRBV12-3 or TRBV12-4 to TRBJ1-5; tentative D call: TRBD1 (6 bases). The CDR3 extends over 16 amino acids. V lost 3 bases, J lost 0 bases, and 12 bases lay in between. Here the CDR3 reads CASSFWGPTSNQPQHF. The DNA for the CDR3 is TGTGCCAGCAGTTTCTGGGGGCCCACTAGCAATCAGCCCCAGCATTTT.

This clonotype was seen a few times. This rearrangement joins TRBV2 to TRBJ1-1; D ambiguous. V was clipped by 6 bases and J by 0 bases, with 11 bases between them. The CDR3 loop spans 14 amino acids. CDR1 and CDR2 (germline): SNHLY, FYNNEI. As DNA, the CDR3 is TGTGCCAGCAGGGAGACGGGGATGAACACTGAAGCTTTCTTT. Its translation is CASRETGMNTEAFF.

The chain links TRBV28 to TRBJ2-1, with TRBD1 matching over 7 bases. The CDR3 is 16 residues long. Trimming removed 2 bases from V and 3 bases from J; junction bases left unmatched: 7. CDR1 MDHEN and CDR2 SYDVKM come from the germline V gene. CDR3 sequence reads: CASSLDHRGSYNEQFF. CDR3 coding DNA: TGTGCCAGCAGTTTAGACCACAGGGGAAGCTACAATGAGCAGTTCTTC. The full variable domain, rest sourced from reference TRBV28 and TRBJ2-1, is DVKVTQSSRYLVKRTGEKVFLECVQDMDHENMFWYRQDPGLGLRLIYFSYDVKMKEKGDIPEGYSVSREKKERFSLILESASTNQTSMYLCASSLDHRGSYNEQFFGPGTRLTVL.

This clonotype came up a few times. The chain employs TRBV5-6 and TRBJ2-1, with TRBD2 as a possible D gene (6 bases). This CDR3 is 15 amino acids long. The ends were cut back, 0 bases at V and 4 bases at J, with 11 bases in the middle. Germline loops: CDR1 SGHDT, CDR2 YYEEEE. The DNA of the CDR3 is TGTGCCAGCAGCTTGGGGTGGGGGGATTACAATGAGCAGTTCTTC. Translating it yields CASSLGWGDYNEQFF. Complete variable domain (other parts from reference TRBV5-6 and TRBJ2-1): DAGVTQSPTHLIKTRGQQVTLRCSPKSGHDTVSWYQQALGQGPQFIFQYYEEEERQRGNFPDRFSGHQFPNYSSELNVNALLLGDSALYLCASSLGWGDYNEQFFGPGTRLTVL.

The chain couples TRBV12-3 or TRBV12-4 to TRBJ2-7; possibly TRBD2 for D (6 bases). The CDR3 is 13 amino acids. V lost 5 bases to trimming and J lost 6 bases, with 14 bases between them. The CDR3 region is CASSRHSGAEQYF. The CDR3, as DNA: TGTGCCAGCAGTCGACATAGCGGAGCCGAGCAGTACTTC.

This clonotype came up a few times. The chain employs TRBV6-5 and TRBJ2-1, with a tentative D call TRBD2 (5 bases). V lost 2 bases and J lost 3, with 14 bases in between. The germline V gene encodes CDR1 MNHEY and CDR2 SVGAGI. The CDR3 is 16 amino acids. The CDR3: CASSYRQTTIYNEQFF. In nucleotides, the CDR3 is TGTGCCAGCAGTTACCGGCAGACTACTATCTACAATGAGCAGTTCTTC.

The genes are TRBV29-1 and TRBJ2-1; 7 bases are a match to TRBD2. Germline V gene data show CDR1 as SQVTM and CDR2 as ANQGSEA. J was trimmed by 10 bases and V by 1 base; bases with no gene match: 4. This CDR3 contains 12 residues. The chain's CDR3 is CSVEALAREQFF. The CDR3 DNA is TGCAGCGTTGAAGCACTAGCGAGAGAGCAGTTCTTC.

This clonotype has a handful of counts. V is TRBV7-6 and J is TRBJ1-5; weak D call: TRBD1 (5 bases). Trimming took off 4 bases at V and 2 bases at J, with 12 bases between the two ends. This CDR3 comprises 15 residues. CDR1 SGHVS and CDR2 FNYEAQ come from the germline V gene. In DNA, the CDR3 is TGTGCCAGCAGCTCCACGGGGCTTCGCAATCAGCCCCAGCATTTT. Its translation: CASSSTGLRNQPQHF.